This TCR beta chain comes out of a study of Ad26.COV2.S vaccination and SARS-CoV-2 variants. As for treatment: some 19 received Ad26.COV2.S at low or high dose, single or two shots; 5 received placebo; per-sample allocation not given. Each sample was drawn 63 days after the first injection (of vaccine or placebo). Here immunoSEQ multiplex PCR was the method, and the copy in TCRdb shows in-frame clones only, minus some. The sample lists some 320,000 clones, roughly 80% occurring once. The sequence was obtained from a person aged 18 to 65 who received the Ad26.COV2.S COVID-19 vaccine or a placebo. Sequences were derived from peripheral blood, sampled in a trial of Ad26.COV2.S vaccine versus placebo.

The CDR3 DNA reads as TGTGCCAGCAGCCAAGGAAGTGAAGGGGAGACCCAGTACTTC. Translating it yields CASSQGSEGETQYF. The genes are TRBV4-2 and TRBJ2-5; D unclear. Deletions cut 1 base from V and 5 bases from J, with 11 bases between. This CDR3 region has 14 residues. Germline CDR1 is LGHNA and CDR2 is YNFKEQ.